This is a list of T cell receptor beta chains from one sample in a study of Graves' ophthalmopathy and Graves' hyperthyroidism. TCRdb recomputed calls from the multiplex PCR reads with MiXCR, one row per CDR3 protein. The sample shows fewer than 600,000 distinct CDR3 sequences, around 15% of them seen only once. Sequenced: blood. Every receptor here comes from a woman aged 25 to 39 with Graves' ophthalmopathy. Each CDR3 is given without its conserved first and last residue. A clone size is listed for some rows: how often the clone was seen (once, few, many), or a class if it is expanded.

clone size	V gene	J gene	CDR3 protein
NA	TRBV4-1	TRBJ2-7	ASSPQVSRYEQY
many	TRBV12-3/TRBV12-4	TRBJ1-2	ASRRGSNYGYT
few	TRBV30	TRBJ2-7	AWSVYRGALYEQY
NA	TRBV4-1	TRBJ1-1	ASSQDPVGNTEAF
NA	TRBV6-1	TRBJ2-7	ASSERTGGSYEQY
NA	TRBV6-5	TRBJ2-7	ASSYSVDYEQY
many	TRBV20-1	TRBJ1-2	SASWGAQDGYT
many	TRBV6-5	TRBJ1-1	ASSFGQVRDTEAF
many	TRBV20-1	TRBJ2-7	SARDFIGAHYEQY
many	TRBV7-3	TRBJ1-1	ASSLTGDRVLAF
many	TRBV24-1	TRBJ2-5	ATSDLIWVSWTPRETQY
many	TRBV20-1	TRBJ2-7	SARRGAEYEQY
many	TRBV7-9	TRBJ1-2	ASSLDSDPNYGYT
many	TRBV6-5	TRBJ1-2	ASSLTGGNGYT
many	TRBV6-1	TRBJ2-2	ASSLSGGDTGELF
few	TRBV3-1	TRBJ2-5	ASKRQGWQWGQETQY
many	TRBV30	TRBJ1-1	AWSGTGGVNTEAF
many	TRBV29-1	TRBJ2-7	SVAPSGGIYEQY
few	TRBV3-1	TRBJ2-5	ASSLPGQGVETQY
many	TRBV6-1	TRBJ2-7	ASSRQGARYEQY
NA	TRBV6-5	TRBJ1-2	ASSYLRQGAGYGYT
many	TRBV28	TRBJ2-7	ASVHRGRYEQY
many	TRBV10-3	TRBJ1-2	AISGRPNYGYT